The clone carrying this T cell receptor (beta chain) has a handful of counts. These data originate in a study of blood T cell repertoires in COVID-19. Study information: Sources were T cells, B-cell-depleted T cells, or PBMCs; the material itself was cDNA or gDNA.

In the authors' methods: By means of reference gene primer amplification, nucleated cell counts were estimated. TCRdb's copy holds only in-frame clones and misses some; the assay was immunoSEQ multiplex PCR. The V and J calls and clone size were taken over from that table, and D and trimming were inferred from the DNA. The table lists under 200,000 clones, under 80% of them singletons. The junction had 6 bases not matched to a gene; V was cut back by 5 bases and J by 7 bases. This CDR3 comprises 15 residues. Germline CDR1 reads SEHNR; CDR2 reads FQNEAQ (reference sequence). This receptor was obtained from a man between 65 and 79 years old with acute or convalescent COVID-19. Input material: peripheral blood. The chain is built from TRBV7-9 and TRBJ2-4; 12 bases map to TRBD2. CDR3 amino acids: CASSPPGTSGNIQYF. For the CDR3, the DNA is TGTGCCAGCAGCCCCCCCGGGACTAGCGGGAACATTCAGTACTTC.